What follows are 31 T cell receptor beta chains derived from one specimen sequenced in a study of Graves' ophthalmopathy and Graves' hyperthyroidism. Amplification targeted the TCR beta CDR3 regions, with RNA transcripts as the source material. First-round RT-PCR with HTBI primers preceded a second-round multiplex PCR. TCRdb independently ran MiXCR on the multiplex PCR reads; one entry per CDR3 protein. The sample shows around 670,000 distinct CDR3 sequences, 35% to 50% of them seen only once. Material: peripheral blood. The receptors originated from an adult man with Graves' ophthalmopathy.

This clonotype has only a few counts. This chain joins TRBV5-5 and TRBJ2-7; 12 bases match TRBD2. This CDR3 is 15 amino acids long. V lost 3 bases and J lost 6; bases outside the gene matches: 7. Germline values: CDR1 SGHKS, CDR2 YYEKEE (reference sequence). CDR3 sequence (DNA): TGTGCCAGCAGCTCGACTAGCGGGAGTGTCGGCGAGCAGTACTTC. This encodes CASSSTSGSVGEQYF.

The chain links TRBV15 to TRBJ1-1, with a weak D call TRBD1 (5 bases). V was shortened by 5 bases and J by 11 bases, with 18 bases between the two germline ends. Germline V lookup: CDR1 LNHNV, CDR2 YYDKDF (reference sequence). The CDR3 loop spans 13 amino acids. DNA for the CDR3: TGTGCCACCAGCGGAAACTCGGGGGGACGGGCTTTCTTT. The encoded protein is CATSGNSGGRAFF.

This clonotype was counted at least ten times. This chain connects TRBV7-9 to TRBJ2-7; 7 bases match TRBD2. V shed 1 base, J shed 4 bases, and the junction held 1 base outside the gene matches. Per germline, CDR1 SEHNR and CDR2 FQNEAQ (reference sequence). The CDR3 totals 13 residues. The CDR3 spells CASSLVREYEQYF. CDR3 in DNA: TGTGCCAGCAGCTTAGTGCGGGAGTACGAGCAGTACTTC.

The genes are TRBV20-1 and TRBJ2-7, with D uncertain. The CDR3 has 17 amino acids. Germline V gene data show CDR1 as DFQATT and CDR2 as SNEGSKA (reference sequence). V was cut by 1 base and J by 3 bases, with 22 bases left in between. The DNA of the CDR3 is TGCAGTGCTAGAGGGGCTGATGCTGCAGAGACCTACTACGAGCAGTACTTC. It is translated as CSARGADAAETYYEQYF.

The DNA for the CDR3 is TGTGCCAGCAGTGACCAGACACCCGTGGTGTTAGATACGCAGTATTTT. Translating it yields CASSDQTPVVLDTQYF. The chain couples TRBV25-1 to TRBJ2-3; D remains ambiguous. The CDR3 is 16 residues long. CDR1 is MGHDK, CDR2 SYGVNS, per germline. Trimming cost V 3 bases and J 5 bases, with 18 bases left between them.

This clonotype has only a few counts. The gene calls are TRBV7-9 and TRBJ1-5; 10 nucleotides align to TRBD1. CDR1 and CDR2 from the germline V gene are SEHNR and FQNEAQ (reference sequence). The CDR3 extends over 17 amino acids. With 5 bases clipped from V and 3 bases from J, the junction kept 10 bases outside the gene matches. The CDR3 spells CASSPTGTGAYNQPQHF. Written as DNA, the CDR3 is TGTGCCAGCAGCCCGACCGGGACAGGGGCTTACAATCAGCCCCAGCATTTT.

V usage is TRBV15 and J usage is TRBJ1-2; TRBD1 might be the D (5 bases). The CDR3 loop spans 14 amino acids. V dropped 3 bases and J dropped 2 bases, with 10 bases sitting between them. Germline CDR1 LNHNV, CDR2 YYDKDF (reference sequence). CDR3 loop: CATSSQGENYGYTF. The CDR3 nucleotides read TGTGCCACCAGCAGCCAGGGAGAGAACTATGGCTACACCTTC.

In its sample, this clonotype was seen many times. The chain couples TRBV29-1 to TRBJ1-4; TRBD1 is a possible D gene (6 bases). Germline loops: CDR1 SQVTM, CDR2 ANQGSEA. Trimming pared 6 bases from V and 15 bases from J, leaving 17 bases between. The CDR3 has 11 amino acids. The CDR3 sequence is CSVTGTRGVFF. The CDR3, as DNA: TGCAGCGTAACCGGGACACGGGGGGTGTTTTTT.

The rearrangement joins TRBV12-3 or TRBV12-4 to TRBJ2-6; 8 nucleotides match TRBD1. Losses at the gene ends were 6 bases for V and 3 bases for J; bases not matched to a gene: 7. The CDR3 totals 16 residues. The CDR3 nucleotides read TGTGCCAGCAGGCCGACAGGGGCAGGTGGGGCCAACGTCCTGACTTTC. This gives the protein CASRPTGAGGANVLTF.

This clonotype has a single count. The rearrangement links TRBV25-1 to TRBJ2-5; 8 nucleotides line up with TRBD1. The V gene's germline CDR1 is MGHDK and CDR2 SYGVNS. The trim removed 5 bases at V and 2 bases at J, leaving 13 bases unmatched. This CDR3 contains 17 residues. The CDR3 here is CASSSIRDRSAQETQYF. In nucleotides, the CDR3 is TGTGCCAGCAGTTCTATCCGGGACAGGTCAGCACAAGAGACCCAGTACTTC.

The chain recombines TRBV19 with TRBJ1-5; D is possibly TRBD1 (6 bases). Germline-derived CDR1 and CDR2 are LNHDA and SQIVND (reference sequence). The V end was cut by 1 base, the J end by 5 bases, with 15 bases between. This CDR3 has 16 amino acids. CDR3 DNA sequence: TGTGCCAGTAGTATAGCCCCCGGGGCAGGGGATCAGCCCCAGCATTTT. This sequence encodes CASSIAPGAGDQPQHF.

The chain is built from TRBV29-1 and TRBJ2-7; 8 positions agree with TRBD1. This CDR3 region has 13 residues. The J segment lost 7 bases and the V segment lost 8 bases, leaving 13 bases of the junction unmatched. CDR1 SQVTM and CDR2 ANQGSEA come from the germline V gene. Here the CDR3 reads CSQDRVRLWEQYF. The DNA of the CDR3 is TGCAGCCAGGACAGGGTTCGGCTCTGGGAGCAGTACTTC.

The V gene is TRBV5-6, the J gene TRBJ1-2; D is undetermined. The CDR3 is 16 residues long. With 1 base removed from V and 5 bases from J, the gap between germline ends came to 18 bases. Germline V gives CDR1 SGHDT, CDR2 YYEEEE. The CDR3 sequence is CASSLSLSGGIYGYTF. The CDR3 DNA sequence: TGTGCCAGCAGCTTGAGTCTGTCAGGCGGTATTTATGGCTACACCTTC.

The V call is TRBV25-1, the J call TRBJ2-2; maybe TRBD1 (5 bases). This CDR3 has 15 amino acids. CDR1 and CDR2 from the germline V gene are MGHDK and SYGVNS. Deletions cut 5 bases from V and 2 bases from J, with 12 bases between. The CDR3 region is CASSPRGCNTGELFF. DNA for the CDR3: TGTGCCAGCAGTCCAAGGGGCTGCAACACCGGGGAGCTGTTTTTT.

This clonotype was picked up a small number of times. This chain uses TRBV12-3 or TRBV12-4 with TRBJ1-2; 7 bases agree with TRBD1. V lost 6 bases, J lost 4 bases, and 11 bases stayed unmatched. The CDR3 spans 15 residues. This CDR3 is CASRSTGEGIYGYTF. The CDR3 nucleotides are TGTGCCAGCAGGTCAACAGGGGAGGGGATCTATGGCTACACCTTC.

In regard to this clonotype: Germline and junction disagree at one end, which may indicate a read error. V usage is TRBV7-9 and J usage is TRBJ1-2, with D perhaps matching TRBD1 (5 bases). The germline CDR1 and CDR2 sequences are SEHNR and FQNEAQ (reference sequence). This CDR3 has 16 residues. The DNA of the CDR3 is TGCGCCAGCAGCCAAGTTTTGCGGGGGATTAACTATGGCTACACCTTC. Protein: CASSQVLRGINYGYTF. The full variable domain, with the rest looked up from reference TRBV7-9 and TRBJ1-2, is DTGVSQNPRHKITKRGQNVTFRCDPISEHNRLYWYRQTLGQGPEFLTYFQNEAQLEKSRLLSDRFSAERPKGSFSTLEIQRTEQGDSAMYLCASSQVLRGINYGYTFGSGTRLTVV.

The chain combines TRBV10-3 with TRBJ2-7, with TRBD2 matching over 14 bases. CDR1 and CDR2 (germline): ENHRY, SYGVKD. V lost 2 bases and J lost 3; bases outside the gene matches: 6. The CDR3 is made up of 17 amino acids. The CDR3 reads CAISEHSGLAGVYEQYF. The CDR3 coding sequence is TGTGCCATCAGTGAGCACTCGGGACTAGCGGGAGTCTACGAGCAGTACTTC.

This CDR3 is CSSRTGEDEKLFF. For the CDR3, the DNA is TGCAGCTCCCGGACAGGGGAGGATGAAAAACTGTTTTTT. V gene TRBV29-1 combines with J gene TRBJ1-4, with 9 nucleotides matching TRBD1. V dropped 8 bases and J dropped 6; count of bases not matched to a gene: 7. Germline CDR1 and CDR2: SQVTM and ANQGSEA. The CDR3 has 13 amino acids. The whole variable domain, filled in from reference TRBV29-1 and TRBJ1-4, reads SAVISQKPSRDICQRGTSLTIQCQVDSQVTMMFWYRQQPGQSLTLIATANQGSEATYESGFVIDKFPISRPNLTFSTLTVSNMSPEDSSIYLCSSRTGEDEKLFFGSGTQLSVL.

The J gene is TRBJ1-2, the V gene TRBV10-1, with 12 bases that match TRBD1. V was clipped by 8 bases and J by 5 bases; unmatched bases: 18. CDR1 and CDR2 from the germline V gene are WNHNN and SYGVQD (reference sequence). There are 18 residues in the CDR3. CDR3 nucleotides: TGCGCCAGCCAGGGCAGAAATGGGACAGGGGGCGCGGGTTATGGCTACACCTTC. This codes for CASQGRNGTGGAGYGYTF.

The chain employs TRBV5-1 and TRBJ1-1; 10 bases are shared with TRBD1. This CDR3 region has 15 residues. V gave up 4 bases and J gave up 3 bases; unmatched junction bases: 6. From germline, CDR1 is SGHRS and CDR2 YFSETQ. CDR3 in DNA: TGCGCCAGCAGCGTCAGACAGGGGGCGTACACTGAAGCTTTCTTT. It translates to CASSVRQGAYTEAFF.

This clonotype was seen only a few times. J is TRBJ1-2 and V is TRBV3-1; the D gene is possibly TRBD1 (6 bases). Germline V CDR1 and CDR2: LGHDT, YNNKEL (reference sequence). V lost 2 bases to trimming and J lost 4 bases, with 17 bases between them. There are 16 residues in the CDR3. Here the CDR3 reads CASSQITTGLSYGYTF. The CDR3 DNA sequence: TGTGCCAGCAGCCAAATCACAACAGGGTTGTCCTATGGCTACACCTTC.

The chain combines TRBV2 with TRBJ2-5, with D unresolved. V was clipped by 8 bases and J by 3 bases, with 10 bases between them. The CDR3 length is 12 residues. Germline lookup yields CDR1 SNHLY and CDR2 FYNNEI. The CDR3 DNA reads TGTGCCAGCTCCGCGGATGAAGAGACCCAGTACTTC. Protein sequence: CASSADEETQYF.

This clonotype was picked up a small number of times. The J gene is TRBJ2-5, the V gene TRBV6-2 or TRBV6-3; D not certain. Germline-derived CDR1 and CDR2 are MNHEY and SVGEGT. The V and J ends lost 4 bases and 5 bases respectively, with 11 bases between them. This CDR3 has 13 amino acids. The CDR3 is CASSSAGRETQYF. For the CDR3, the DNA is TGTGCCAGCAGTTCGGCAGGAAGGGAGACCCAGTACTTC.

This clonotype was observed a few times. This rearrangement joins TRBV2 to TRBJ2-7; D perhaps matches TRBD2 (6 bases). Germline V gene data show CDR1 as SNHLY and CDR2 as FYNNEI. The V gene lost 3 bases and the J gene lost 0 bases, with 15 bases spanning the gap. The CDR3 covers 16 residues. CDR3 in amino acids: CASSEGLYRSSYEQYF. As DNA, the CDR3 is TGTGCCAGCAGTGAGGGACTTTACCGAAGCTCCTACGAGCAGTACTTC.

This chain joins TRBV29-1 and TRBJ2-7; possible D gene TRBD2, 6 bases. Germline assignment: CDR1 SQVTM and CDR2 ANQGSEA. The CDR3 is 14 residues long. V was trimmed by 6 bases and J by 7 bases, leaving 22 bases between them. CDR3 in DNA: TGCAGCGTAGATGGCGGGGCAGGGCGGCGGGAGCAGTACTTC. Residues: CSVDGGAGRREQYF.

The V and J genes are TRBV24-1 and TRBJ2-5; D uncertain. V lost 4 bases and J lost 0, with 5 bases in between. Germline loops: CDR1 KGHDR, CDR2 SFDVKD. The CDR3 consists of 13 residues. DNA for the CDR3: TGTGCCACCAGTGACGCCTACCAAGAGACCCAGTACTTC. This codes for CATSDAYQETQYF.

The chain carries TRBV20-1 and TRBJ1-2, with D maybe TRBD1 (6 bases). The V and J ends lost 8 bases and 0 bases respectively, with 10 bases between them. Germline CDR1 DFQATT, CDR2 SNEGSKA (reference sequence). The CDR3 contains 12 residues. CDR3 bases: TGCAGTCTGGACAGAGCTAACTATGGCTACACCTTC. Translated, it gives CSLDRANYGYTF.

The V and J genes are TRBV9 and TRBJ1-6; 8 bases are a match to TRBD1. The CDR3 has 14 residues. Germline V gene data show CDR1 as SGDLS and CDR2 as YYNGEE. The trim removed 4 bases at V and 13 bases at J, leaving 10 bases unmatched. Here the CDR3 reads CASSQNTGQAPLHF. The CDR3 nucleotides read TGTGCCAGCAGCCAAAATACGGGACAGGCGCCCCTCCACTTT.

The chain is built from TRBV7-9 and TRBJ2-7; D tentatively reads TRBD1 or TRBD2 (5 bases each). Trimming took off 1 base at V and 6 bases at J, with 13 bases between the two ends. The CDR3 extends over 14 amino acids. From germline, CDR1 is SEHNR and CDR2 FQNEAQ (reference sequence). CDR3 region: CASSLGEGFGEQYF. The CDR3 DNA sequence: TGTGCCAGCAGCTTAGGAGAGGGGTTCGGCGAGCAGTACTTC.

This clonotype was picked up a small number of times. The gene calls are TRBV25-1 and TRBJ2-2; 7 bases match TRBD1. This CDR3 has 16 residues. The V segment lost 4 bases and the J segment 6 bases; nucleotides outside the gene matches: 11. Germline CDR1 is MGHDK and CDR2 is SYGVNS. The CDR3 reads CASSASRQGVAGELFF. CDR3 sequence (DNA): TGTGCCAGCAGTGCTAGTCGGCAGGGGGTTGCCGGGGAGCTGTTTTTT.

The chain couples TRBV10-1 to TRBJ2-2, with D possibly TRBD2 on 5 matching bases. Germline V gives CDR1 WNHNN, CDR2 SYGVQD (reference sequence). The length of the CDR3 is 16 residues. V was pared by 6 bases and J by 3 bases, with 17 bases between. The CDR3 DNA reads as TGCGCCAGCAGGGCGGGCTTAGGTTCGGACACCGGGGAGCTGTTTTTT. This codes for CASRAGLGSDTGELFF.